This TCR beta chain was recorded in a study of blood T cell repertoires in COVID-19. At the level of the study: The analysed material was cDNA or gDNA that came from T cells, B-cell-depleted T cells, or PBMCs.

Assay: immunoSEQ multiplex PCR; the TCRdb copy retains only in-frame clones and omits some. The data hold a few hundred thousand clones, with 89% observed a single time. The CDR3 totals 16 residues. J was trimmed by 1 base and V by 4 bases; bases with no gene match: 6. Looked up from germline, CDR1 is SEHNR and CDR2 is FQNEAQ (reference sequence). The sequenced sample was peripheral blood. V is TRBV7-9 and J is TRBJ2-2; TRBD1 agrees at 7 bases. The sequence was collected from a woman aged 30 to 39 with COVID-19, enrolled during active disease. The CDR3: CASSSRQGKNTGELFF. Written as DNA, the CDR3 is TGTGCCAGCAGCTCCCGACAGGGAAAGAACACCGGGGAGCTGTTTTTT.